The 24 T cell receptor beta chains presented below share a single source sample, sequenced in a study of blood T cell repertoires in COVID-19. Method: immunoSEQ multiplex PCR; TCRdb's copy keeps in-frame clones and lacks some. The table includes about 250,000 clones, roughly nine tenths detected once. The material sequenced was peripheral blood. The receptor source for this set is a woman between 55 and 75 years old who had recovered from COVID-19.

The V and J genes are TRBV5-5 and TRBJ2-5; TRBD2 matches 13 bases. The CDR3 is 16 residues long. Germline CDR1 reads SGHKS; CDR2 reads YYEKEE (reference sequence). V lost 4 bases, J lost 2 bases, and 5 bases stayed unmatched. The CDR3 protein is CASSLGLAGVQETQYF. DNA of the CDR3: TGTGCCAGCAGCCTAGGACTAGCGGGGGTTCAAGAGACCCAGTACTTC. The full variable domain, rest sourced from reference TRBV5-5 and TRBJ2-5, is DAGVTQSPTHLIKTRGQQVTLRCSPISGHKSVSWYQQVLGQGPQFIFQYYEKEERGRGNFPDRFSARQFPNYSSELNVNALLLGDSALYLCASSLGLAGVQETQYFGPGTRLLVL.

The V and J genes are TRBV5-1 and TRBJ2-1, with D perhaps matching TRBD2 (6 bases). This CDR3 has 14 residues. Trimming removed 5 bases at V and 0 bases at J, with 9 bases between. Germline-derived CDR1 and CDR2 are SGHRS and YFSETQ. CDR3 coding DNA: TGCGCCAGCAGTCGCGGGGACTCCTACAATGAGCAGTTCTTC. Amino acid sequence: CASSRGDSYNEQFF.

The chain uses TRBV4-2 and TRBJ1-5, with D possibly matching TRBD1 (5 bases). The V end lost 4 bases, the J end lost 3 bases, and 10 bases lay between the germline ends. Germline lookup yields CDR1 LGHNA and CDR2 YNFKEQ. There are 14 residues in the CDR3. The CDR3 nucleotides read TGTGCCAGCAGCCCGCGGGACTTCAATCAGCCCCAGCATTTT. Translated, it gives CASSPRDFNQPQHF.

The V call is TRBV4-1, the J call TRBJ1-6; D gene uncertain. Germline CDR1 and CDR2: MGHRA and YSYEKL. The CDR3 has 17 amino acids. V lost 2 bases, J lost 7 bases, and 18 bases lay in between. The CDR3 spells CASSQSRKRRGNSPLHF. CDR3 bases: TGCGCCAGCAGCCAAAGCCGGAAACGTCGGGGAAATTCACCCCTCCACTTT.

This CDR3 is CASSLGTPSYNEQFF. The CDR3 region has the DNA TGTGCCAGCAGTTTGGGGACACCCTCCTACAATGAGCAGTTCTTC. V usage is TRBV27 and J usage is TRBJ2-1; tentative D call: TRBD1 (6 bases). From germline, CDR1 is MNHEY and CDR2 SMNVEV (reference sequence). Between the trimmed V and J ends, which lost 3 bases and 0 bases, there was a span of 9 bases. The CDR3 covers 15 residues.

This sequence joins TRBV28 and TRBJ2-3; no firm D call. Germline V gives CDR1 MDHEN, CDR2 SYDVKM. The CDR3 covers 14 residues. The V end lost 4 bases, the J end lost 5 bases, and 13 bases lay between the germline ends. This chain's CDR3 is CASSYWSSGDTQYF. Written as DNA, the CDR3 is TGTGCCAGCAGTTATTGGTCGTCCGGAGATACGCAGTATTTT.

This chain uses TRBV6-4 with TRBJ1-1; D not resolved. The V gene's germline CDR1 is MRHNA and CDR2 SNTAGT. This CDR3 spans 17 amino acids. V was shortened by 1 base and J by 0 bases, with 15 bases between the two germline ends. In nucleotides, the CDR3 is TGTGCCAGCAGTGACTGGGTGCGGAGGTTCATGAACACTGAAGCTTTCTTT. The encoded protein is CASSDWVRRFMNTEAFF.

This clone came up a few times. The chain combines TRBV7-3 with TRBJ2-2, with TRBD2 as a possible D gene (6 bases). The length of the CDR3 is 14 residues. CDR1 SGHTA and CDR2 FQGTGA come from the germline V gene. V was shortened by 5 bases and J by 8 bases, with 15 bases between the two germline ends. CDR3 residues: CASSQGLQRGELFF. The CDR3 DNA sequence: TGTGCCAGCAGCCAGGGACTTCAAAGAGGGGAGCTGTTTTTT.

The chain carries TRBV5-4 and TRBJ2-2; TRBD1 agrees at 8 bases. This CDR3 is 15 amino acids long. The germline V gene has CDR1 SGHNT and CDR2 YYREEE (reference sequence). With V trimmed by 7 bases and J by 5 bases, 10 bases remained unmatched. The CDR3 protein is CASEDRATVTGELFF. The CDR3, as DNA: TGTGCCAGCGAGGACAGGGCTACAGTTACCGGGGAGCTGTTTTTT.

This chain joins TRBV6-5 and TRBJ1-4; 7 bases match TRBD1. The germline CDR1 and CDR2 sequences are MNHEY and SVGAGI. The CDR3 loop spans 15 amino acids. V lost 6 bases and J lost 8; bases outside the gene matches: 12. CDR3 residues: CASRTGVARREKLFF. The CDR3 DNA reads as TGTGCCAGCAGAACAGGGGTCGCCCGACGGGAAAAACTGTTTTTT.

The J gene is TRBJ1-6, the V gene TRBV7-3; TRBD1 aligns across 7 bases. This CDR3 has 14 residues. The V gene's germline CDR1 is SGHTA and CDR2 FQGTGA. Trimming cost V 2 bases and J 7 bases; bases outside gene matches: 2. This CDR3 reads CASSLQGGNSPLHF. CDR3 sequence (DNA): TGTGCCAGCAGCTTACAGGGGGGAAATTCACCCCTCCACTTT.

The chain joins TRBV4-1 to TRBJ2-7, with 9 bases aligning to TRBD2. The V and J ends lost 0 bases and 1 base, in that order; junction bases with no gene match: 4. Looked up from germline, CDR1 is MGHRA and CDR2 is YSYEKL. The CDR3 covers 16 residues. CDR3 loop: CASSQDERGASYEQYF. CDR3 DNA: TGCGCCAGCAGCCAAGATGAGCGGGGGGCTTCCTACGAGCAGTACTTC.

V usage is TRBV4-3 and J usage is TRBJ1-2, with TRBD1 identical over 7 bases. V shed 3 bases and J 4 bases; nucleotides not matched to a gene: 2. The germline CDR1 and CDR2 sequences are LGHNA and YSLEER. CDR3 size: 13 residues. The DNA of the CDR3 is TGCGCCAGCAGCCAGGGACAGACCTATGGCTACACCTTC. It yields the protein CASSQGQTYGYTF.

V usage is TRBV3-1 (or the pseudogene TRBV3-2) and J usage is TRBJ1-1; TRBD1 matches 7 bases. V lost 4 bases to trimming and J lost 8 bases; unmatched junction nucleotides: 22. Germline V gene sequence: CDR1 LGHDT, CDR2 YNNKEL (reference sequence). The CDR3 has 18 amino acids. For the CDR3, the DNA is TGTGCCAGCAGCCCCTGGGGGGTAGGAGGGGGCGGGTTTTCCGAAGCTTTCTTT. Its translation: CASSPWGVGGGGFSEAFF.

This chain connects TRBV28 to TRBJ2-7; the D is unclear. V lost 2 bases and J 3 bases, leaving 5 bases between the germline ends. This CDR3 has 12 residues. Looked up from germline, CDR1 is MDHEN and CDR2 is SYDVKM. CDR3 nucleotides: TGTGCCAGCAGTTTAACCAGCTACGAGCAGTACTTC. This codes for CASSLTSYEQYF.

The chain joins TRBV7-9 to TRBJ1-1, with D perhaps matching TRBD1 (5 bases). Trimming pared 1 base from V and 0 bases from J, leaving 6 bases between. CDR3 size: 14 residues. Germline values: CDR1 SEHNR, CDR2 FQNEAQ (reference sequence). Here the CDR3 reads CASSLGGVNTEAFF. The CDR3 DNA reads TGTGCCAGCAGCTTAGGGGGGGTGAACACTGAAGCTTTCTTT.

A remark on this clone: One end of the junction varies from germline; a read error may be responsible. This sequence joins TRBV7-9 and TRBJ2-5, with TRBD2 matching 13 bases. Germline V gene data show CDR1 as SEHNR and CDR2 as FQNEAQ (reference sequence). The CDR3 consists of 11 residues. The CDR3 region has the DNA TGTGCCAGCAGTTTAGGGACTAGCGGGAACTTC. Protein: CASSLGTSGNF.

This chain connects TRBV5-8 to TRBJ2-7, with 10 bases lining up with TRBD1. The germline V gene has CDR1 SGHTS and CDR2 YDEGEE. CDR3 length: 15 amino acids. After removal of 3 bases from V and 6 bases from J, the junction contained 9 bases not matched to a gene. The CDR3 spells CASSSFGQGEGEQYF. CDR3 in DNA: TGTGCCAGCAGCTCCTTCGGACAGGGGGAAGGCGAGCAGTACTTC.

The V and J genes are TRBV28 and TRBJ1-1; D not certain. This CDR3 is 13 amino acids long. V was clipped by 8 bases and J by 0 bases, with 10 bases between them. Germline V gives CDR1 MDHEN, CDR2 SYDVKM. CDR3 in DNA: TGTGCCAGCGGATCAGACATGAACACTGAAGCTTTCTTT. It encodes CASGSDMNTEAFF.

V is TRBV7-3 and J is TRBJ2-7; 8 nucleotides match TRBD1. The CDR3 totals 15 residues. Losses at the gene ends were 6 bases for V and 3 bases for J; bases not matched to a gene: 10. Per germline, CDR1 SGHTA and CDR2 FQGTGA. CDR3 region: CASSPAETGVYEQYF. CDR3 nucleotides: TGTGCCAGCAGTCCCGCAGAGACAGGGGTCTACGAGCAGTACTTC.

V is TRBV11-3 and J is TRBJ2-7, with a weak D call TRBD1 (6 bases). The CDR3 loop spans 14 amino acids. The germline V gene encodes CDR1 SGHNT and CDR2 YENEEA. Trimming pared 4 bases from V and 6 bases from J, leaving 16 bases between. CDR3 residues: CASSSQGTRGEQYF. The CDR3, as DNA: TGTGCCAGCAGCTCCCAGGGGACACGAGGCGAGCAGTACTTC.

V and J are TRBV29-1 and TRBJ1-4, with D possibly matching TRBD1 (6 bases). V lost 4 bases and J lost 4, with 10 bases in between. The CDR3 loop spans 13 amino acids. Germline CDR1 and CDR2: SQVTM and ANQGSEA. The CDR3 DNA is TGCAGCGTTGTCCAGGGGAGTAATGAAAAACTGTTTTTT. It encodes CSVVQGSNEKLFF.

The genes are TRBV11-3 and TRBJ1-1; 11 nucleotides match TRBD1. Germline V lookup: CDR1 SGHNT, CDR2 YENEEA. The CDR3 is 12 amino acids. V was pared by 7 bases and J by 10 bases, with 5 bases of the junction left unmatched. CDR3 DNA sequence: TGTGCCAGCACCCGGACAGGGGGCCGAGCTTTCTTT. Translated, it gives CASTRTGGRAFF.

V is TRBV4-2 and J is TRBJ2-5; D not certain. There are 12 residues in the CDR3. CDR1 is LGHNA, CDR2 YNFKEQ, per germline. V lost 0 bases and J lost 13, with 12 bases in between. The CDR3, as DNA: TGTGCCAGCAGCCAAGATCCGACTTCAAGGTACTTC. Residues: CASSQDPTSRYF.